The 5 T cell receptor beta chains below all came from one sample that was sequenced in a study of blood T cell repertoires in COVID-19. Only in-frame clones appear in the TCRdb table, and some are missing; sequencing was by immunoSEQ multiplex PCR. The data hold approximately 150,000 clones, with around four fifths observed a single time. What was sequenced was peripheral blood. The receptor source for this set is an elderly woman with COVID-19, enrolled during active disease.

This CDR3 is CAWAAGPFTEAFF. The CDR3 DNA is TGTGCCTGGGCGGCGGGGCCGTTCACTGAAGCTTTCTTT. V gene TRBV30 combines with J gene TRBJ1-1; D may be TRBD1 (5 bases). Trimming stripped 5 bases from V and 4 bases from J, with 14 bases between. This CDR3 region has 13 residues. Germline CDR1 reads GTSNPN; CDR2 reads SVGIG (reference sequence).

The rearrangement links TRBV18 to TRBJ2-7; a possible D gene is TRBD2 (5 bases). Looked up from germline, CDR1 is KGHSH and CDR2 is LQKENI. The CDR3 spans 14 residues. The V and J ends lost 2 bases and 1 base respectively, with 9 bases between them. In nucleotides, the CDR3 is TGTGCCAGCTCACCAACTACTAGATCCTACGAGCAGTACTTC. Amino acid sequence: CASSPTTRSYEQYF.

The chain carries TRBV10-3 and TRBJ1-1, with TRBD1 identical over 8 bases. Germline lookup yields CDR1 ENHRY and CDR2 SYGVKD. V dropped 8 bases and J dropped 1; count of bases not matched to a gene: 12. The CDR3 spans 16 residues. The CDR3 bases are TGTGCCATCTCAGCGGGGCAGGGGGCGAGGAACACTGAAGCTTTCTTT. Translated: CAISAGQGARNTEAFF.

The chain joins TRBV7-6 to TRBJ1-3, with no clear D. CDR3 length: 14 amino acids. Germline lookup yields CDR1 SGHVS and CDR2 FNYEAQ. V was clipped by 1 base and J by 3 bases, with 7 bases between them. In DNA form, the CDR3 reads TGTGCCAGCAGCTTAGATGAGTATGGAAACACCATATATTTT. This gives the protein CASSLDEYGNTIYF.

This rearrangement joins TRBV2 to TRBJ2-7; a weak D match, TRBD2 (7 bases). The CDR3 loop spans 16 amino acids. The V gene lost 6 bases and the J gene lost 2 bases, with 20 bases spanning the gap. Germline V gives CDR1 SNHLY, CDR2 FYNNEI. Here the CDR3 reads CASSPWGGDNAYEQYF. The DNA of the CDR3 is TGTGCCAGCAGCCCCTGGGGAGGGGACAATGCCTACGAGCAGTACTTC.